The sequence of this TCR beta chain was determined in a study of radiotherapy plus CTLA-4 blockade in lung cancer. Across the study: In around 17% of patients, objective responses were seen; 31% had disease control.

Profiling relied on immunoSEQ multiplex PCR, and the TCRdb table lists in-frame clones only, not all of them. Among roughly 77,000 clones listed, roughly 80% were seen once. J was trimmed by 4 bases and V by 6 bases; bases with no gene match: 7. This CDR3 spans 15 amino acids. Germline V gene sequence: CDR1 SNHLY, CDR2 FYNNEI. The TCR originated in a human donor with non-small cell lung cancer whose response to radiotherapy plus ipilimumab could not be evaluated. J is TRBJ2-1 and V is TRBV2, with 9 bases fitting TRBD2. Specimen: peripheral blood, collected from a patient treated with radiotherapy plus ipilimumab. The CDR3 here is CASSALAGSYNEQFF. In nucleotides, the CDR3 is TGTGCCAGCAGCGCCCTAGCGGGGAGTTACAATGAGCAGTTCTTC.